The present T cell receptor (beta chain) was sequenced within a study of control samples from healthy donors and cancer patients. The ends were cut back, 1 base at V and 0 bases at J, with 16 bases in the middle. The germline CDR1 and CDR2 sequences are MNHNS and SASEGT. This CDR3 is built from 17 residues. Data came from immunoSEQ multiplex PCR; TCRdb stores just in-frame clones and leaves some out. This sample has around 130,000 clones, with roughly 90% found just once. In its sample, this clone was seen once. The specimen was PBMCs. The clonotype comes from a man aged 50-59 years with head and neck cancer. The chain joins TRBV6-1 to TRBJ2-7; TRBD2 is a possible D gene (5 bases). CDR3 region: CASSEGGSFFSSYEQYF. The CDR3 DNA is TGTGCCAGCAGTGAAGGCGGGTCGTTTTTCAGCTCCTACGAGCAGTACTTC.